The 22 T cell receptor beta chains presented below share a single source sample, sequenced in a study of T cells in Graves' hyperthyroidism and ophthalmopathy. Using RNA transcripts as the source, TCR beta CDR3 regions were amplified. First-round RT-PCR targeting the TCR CDR3 was performed with the HTBI primer set. TCRdb called the multiplex PCR reads again in MiXCR, with one record for every CDR3 protein. Of more than 300,000 distinct CDR3 sequences listed, roughly 20% are singletons. The specimen sequenced was blood. These receptors were taken from a man aged 18 to 29 with Graves' ophthalmopathy.

The rearrangement joins TRBV24-1 to TRBJ2-7, with TRBD1 matching over 10 bases. The CDR3 is made up of 15 amino acids. The V segment lost 5 bases and the J segment 3 bases; nucleotides outside the gene matches: 6. CDR1 and CDR2 from the germline V gene are KGHDR and SFDVKD. CDR3 sequence: CATSGPGQGIYEQYF. The CDR3, as DNA: TGTGCCACCAGTGGCCCGGGACAGGGGATCTACGAGCAGTACTTC.

In this sample, this clonotype turned up many times. The CDR3 nucleotides read TGTGCCAGCAGCTTAAGGGTCTTTCGCGGGGGGCGCGGGACCACTGAAGCTTTCTTT. Protein product: CASSLRVFRGGRGTTEAFF. The chain links TRBV7-8 to TRBJ1-1; tentatively, D is TRBD1 (6 bases). Germline V CDR1 and CDR2: SGHVS, FQNEAQ. Trimming removed 2 bases at V and 4 bases at J, with 26 bases between. This CDR3 is 19 amino acids long.

The chain employs TRBV12-3 or TRBV12-4 and TRBJ2-1, with 11 positions matching TRBD2. The CDR3 contains 22 residues. V shed 3 bases, J shed 0 bases, and the junction held 19 bases outside the gene matches. CDR3: CASSFSNWGLAGGPSSYNEQFF. CDR3 nucleotides: TGTGCCAGCAGTTTCTCCAATTGGGGGCTAGCGGGGGGCCCGAGCTCCTACAATGAGCAGTTCTTC.

The chain couples TRBV24-1 to TRBJ2-7; D unclear. The germline V gene encodes CDR1 KGHDR and CDR2 SFDVKD. V shed 3 bases and J shed 0 bases, with 14 bases lying between them. The CDR3 spans 16 residues. The CDR3 DNA reads TGTGCCACCAGTGATAGCCGGACGGGTAGCTCCTACGAGCAGTACTTC. Translating gives CATSDSRTGSSYEQYF.

This clonotype was seen many times. The chain joins TRBV7-9 to TRBJ1-6; D is undetermined. Germline V gene data show CDR1 as SEHNR and CDR2 as FQNEAQ (reference sequence). The CDR3 contains 12 residues. Trimming pared 4 bases from V and 9 bases from J, leaving 7 bases between. Here the CDR3 DNA reads TGTGCCAGCAGCTCCCCCGTTTCACCCCTCCACTTT. This gives the protein CASSSPVSPLHF.

This clonotype was seen ten or more times. CDR3 nucleotide sequence: TGTGCCATCAGTGAGCGTTGGGAGAGAGACAATGAGCAGTTCTTC. This translates into CAISERWERDNEQFF. The V and J genes are TRBV10-3 and TRBJ2-1, with D perhaps TRBD2 (5 bases). With 2 bases removed from V and 5 bases from J, the gap between germline ends came to 13 bases. CDR1 is ENHRY and CDR2 is SYGVKD in the germline V gene. The CDR3 covers 15 residues.

This chain connects TRBV6-7 to TRBJ2-5; tentative D call: TRBD2 (6 bases). TRBV6-7 is treated as an ORF (open reading frame) with a function not yet certain. V lost 7 bases to trimming and J lost 2 bases, with 17 bases between them. CDR3 length: 15 amino acids. Here the CDR3 DNA reads TGTGCCAGCACACCCAAACGGCGGGGACAAGAGACCCAGTACTTC. Protein product: CASTPKRRGQETQYF.

In this sample, this clonotype turned up many times. The chain employs TRBV6-1 and TRBJ2-5; D may correspond to TRBD1 or TRBD2 (5 bases each). From germline, CDR1 is MNHNS and CDR2 SASEGT. The ends were cut back, 3 bases at V and 7 bases at J, with 15 bases in the middle. This CDR3 has 14 amino acids. The DNA of the CDR3 is TGTGCCAGCAGTGACGGGGCGATAACAGGGACCCAGTACTTC. It yields the protein CASSDGAITGTQYF.

The CDR3: CASTLGAGFSYNEQFF. The DNA for the CDR3 is TGTGCCAGCACCCTAGGGGCCGGGTTCTCCTACAATGAGCAGTTCTTC. The chain recombines TRBV11-2 with TRBJ2-1; D is perhaps TRBD1 (5 bases). The V end was cut by 7 bases, the J end by 0 bases, with 16 bases between. From germline, CDR1 is SGHAT and CDR2 FQNNGV. The length of the CDR3 is 16 residues.

This clonotype was seen at least ten times. The V and J genes are TRBV3-1 and TRBJ2-7, with a tentative D call TRBD1 (5 bases). V lost 0 bases and J 1 base, leaving 7 bases between the germline ends. The CDR3 is 14 residues long. Looked up from germline, CDR1 is LGHDT and CDR2 is YNNKEL (reference sequence). DNA of the CDR3: TGTGCCAGCAGCCAAGATGACAGATCCTACGAGCAGTACTTC. Translating gives CASSQDDRSYEQYF.

This clonotype was detected many times. CDR3 in amino acids: CASRPTRDREESYSNQPQHF. The CDR3 DNA follows: TGTGCCAGCAGACCCACCCGGGACAGGGAGGAGAGTTATAGCAATCAGCCCCAGCATTTT. The chain couples TRBV6-1 to TRBJ1-5, with 9 bases that match TRBD1. The CDR3 runs 20 residues. The V gene end was trimmed by 6 bases and the J gene end by 0 bases; junction bases not matched to a gene: 18. Germline assignment: CDR1 MNHNS and CDR2 SASEGT.

Many counts were recorded for this clonotype. The chain uses TRBV7-8 and TRBJ1-5; D is possibly TRBD1 (5 bases). Germline values: CDR1 SGHVS, CDR2 FQNEAQ. The CDR3 contains 15 residues. Trimming took 3 bases from V and 2 from J, leaving 11 bases between them. CDR3 loop: CASSLYEGGNQPQHF. The DNA for the CDR3 is TGTGCCAGCAGCTTGTATGAAGGGGGCAATCAGCCCCAGCATTTT.

J is TRBJ2-1 and V is TRBV12-3 or TRBV12-4, with D hard to call. The V end lost 1 base, the J end lost 5 bases, and 9 bases lay between the germline ends. The CDR3 runs to 14 residues. CDR3 sequence: CASSLGGENNEQFF. The CDR3 bases are TGTGCCAGCAGTTTAGGAGGAGAAAACAATGAGCAGTTCTTC.

This chain uses TRBV28 with TRBJ2-7, with TRBD1 matching 11 bases. Germline CDR1 reads MDHEN; CDR2 reads SYDVKM. Trimming took 5 bases from V and 4 from J; bases not matched to a gene: 7. There are 15 residues in the CDR3. CDR3 bases: TGTGCCAGCAGTCGCCCCGGGACAGGGGGTTACGAGCAGTACTTC. This gives the protein CASSRPGTGGYEQYF. Supplemented by reference TRBV28 and TRBJ2-7, the full variable domain reads DVKVTQSSRYLVKRTGEKVFLECVQDMDHENMFWYRQDPGLGLRLIYFSYDVKMKEKGDIPEGYSVSREKKERFSLILESASTNQTSMYLCASSRPGTGGYEQYFGPGTRLTVT.

This clonotype was recorded a few times. The J gene is TRBJ2-1, the V gene TRBV12-3 or TRBV12-4, with 11 nucleotides matching TRBD1. J lost 9 bases, V lost 8 bases, and 6 bases had no gene match. The CDR3 runs 13 residues. CDR3 amino acids: CASEDRGLSEQFF. CDR3 DNA sequence: TGTGCCAGCGAGGACAGGGGGCTCTCTGAGCAGTTCTTC.

The chain has TRBV4-1 and TRBJ1-3; D perhaps matches TRBD1 (5 bases). V lost 0 bases, J lost 7 bases, and 19 bases lay in between. The CDR3 totals 17 residues. Germline-derived CDR1 and CDR2 are MGHRA and YSYEKL. CDR3 residues: CASSQDPRQYGANTIYF. Written as DNA, the CDR3 is TGCGCCAGCAGCCAAGATCCCCGCCAATATGGGGCGAACACCATATATTTT.

There are a few counts of this clonotype. The chain combines TRBV15 with TRBJ2-5, with D uncertain. Germline V gives CDR1 LNHNV, CDR2 YYDKDF (reference sequence). The V end was cut by 5 bases, the J end by 2 bases, with 12 bases between. This CDR3 is 14 amino acids long. CDR3 protein: CATSALRRQETQYF. The CDR3 nucleotides read TGTGCCACCAGCGCCCTCAGGAGACAAGAGACCCAGTACTTC.

A remark on this clonotype: A read error may produce the germline difference seen at one junction end. The CDR3 protein is CASSLPLGQQVPGGPYNSPPHF. In DNA, the CDR3 is TGTGCCAGCAGCTTACCCCTGGGTCAACAGGTCCCCGGTGGCCCCTATAATTCACCCCCCCACTTT. V usage is TRBV7-9 and J usage is TRBJ1-6; weak D call: TRBD1 (5 bases). The CDR3 is 22 residues long. Germline V gives CDR1 SEHNR, CDR2 FQNEAQ (reference sequence).

There are many counts of this clonotype. The rearrangement uses TRBV11-3 and TRBJ2-7; D remains unclear. Germline CDR1 SGHNT, CDR2 YENEEA. This CDR3 region has 12 residues. Trimming stripped 4 bases from V and 3 bases from J, with 7 bases between. CDR3 nucleotide sequence: TGTGCCAGCAGCTCCTTGGACTACGAGCAGTACTTC. Amino acids: CASSSLDYEQYF.

The chain uses TRBV20-1 and TRBJ2-6; 7 bases are shared with TRBD1. Germline CDR1 DFQATT, CDR2 SNEGSKA (reference sequence). The CDR3 is 15 residues long. Trimming took 3 bases from V and 4 from J; bases not matched to a gene: 6. CDR3 bases: TGCAGTGCTAGTTCGACAGGGACAGGGGCCAACGTCCTGACTTTC. It specifies CSASSTGTGANVLTF.

In this sample, this clonotype turned up many times. The chain carries TRBV7-8 and TRBJ2-3, with 8 bases identical to TRBD2. Germline loops: CDR1 SGHVS, CDR2 FQNEAQ. The ends lost 5 bases at V and 2 bases at J; junction bases unmatched: 15. CDR3 size: 18 residues. The CDR3 DNA follows: TGTGCCAGCAGCACGCGAGCCTTTGCGGGGGGATTCACAGATACGCAGTATTTT. Amino acid sequence: CASSTRAFAGGFTDTQYF.

This clonotype was detected ten times or more. The rearrangement joins TRBV12-3 or TRBV12-4 to TRBJ1-1; D remains unclear. This CDR3 has 15 residues. Trimming cost V 6 bases and J 4 bases, with 18 bases left between them. CDR3 region: CASSPPRGPGTEAFF. In DNA, the CDR3 is TGTGCCAGCAGCCCGCCCCGTGGGCCCGGCACTGAAGCTTTCTTT.